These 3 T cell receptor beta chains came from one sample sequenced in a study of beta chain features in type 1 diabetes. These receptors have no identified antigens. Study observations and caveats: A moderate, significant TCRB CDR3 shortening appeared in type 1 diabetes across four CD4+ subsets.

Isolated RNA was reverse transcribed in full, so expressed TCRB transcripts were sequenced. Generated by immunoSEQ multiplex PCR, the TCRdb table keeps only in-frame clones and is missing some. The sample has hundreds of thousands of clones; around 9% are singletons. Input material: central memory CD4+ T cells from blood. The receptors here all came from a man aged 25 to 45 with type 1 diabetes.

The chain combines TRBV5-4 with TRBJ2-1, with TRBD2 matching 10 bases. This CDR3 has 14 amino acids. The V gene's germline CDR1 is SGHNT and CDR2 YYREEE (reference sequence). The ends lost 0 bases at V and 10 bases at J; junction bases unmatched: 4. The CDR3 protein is CASSLEASGGEQFF. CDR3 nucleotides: TGTGCCAGCAGCTTGGAGGCTAGCGGGGGCGAGCAGTTCTTC.

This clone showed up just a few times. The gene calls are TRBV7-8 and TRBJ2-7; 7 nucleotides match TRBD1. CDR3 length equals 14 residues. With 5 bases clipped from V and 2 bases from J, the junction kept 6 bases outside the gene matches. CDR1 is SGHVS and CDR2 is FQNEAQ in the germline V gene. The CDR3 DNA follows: TGTGCCAGCAGCCCTAGGCAGGGGGCCTACGAGCAGTACTTC. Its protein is CASSPRQGAYEQYF.

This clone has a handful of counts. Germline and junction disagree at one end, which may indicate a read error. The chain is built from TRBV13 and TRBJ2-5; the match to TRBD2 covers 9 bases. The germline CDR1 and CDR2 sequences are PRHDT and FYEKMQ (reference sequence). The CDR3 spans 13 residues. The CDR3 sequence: CARSRGGGETQYF. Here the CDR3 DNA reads TGTGCCCGCAGCCGCGGGGGGGGAGAGACCCAGTACTTC.